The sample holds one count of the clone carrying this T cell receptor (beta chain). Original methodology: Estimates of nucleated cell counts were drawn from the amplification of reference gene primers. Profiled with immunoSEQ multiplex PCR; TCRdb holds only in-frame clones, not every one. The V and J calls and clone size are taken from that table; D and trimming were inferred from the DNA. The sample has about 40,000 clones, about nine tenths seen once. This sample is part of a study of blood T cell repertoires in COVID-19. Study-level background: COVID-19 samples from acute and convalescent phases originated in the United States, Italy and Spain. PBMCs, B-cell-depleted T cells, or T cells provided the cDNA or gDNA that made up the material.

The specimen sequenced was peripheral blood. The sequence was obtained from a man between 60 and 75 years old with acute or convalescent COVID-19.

CDR3 DNA sequence: TGCGCCAGCAGCTCCAGGGGCCCCAATGAGCAGTTCTTC. Translation: CASSSRGPNEQFF. The J gene is TRBJ2-1, the V gene TRBV5-1; maybe TRBD1 (6 bases). There are 13 residues in the CDR3. Germline CDR1 SGHRS, CDR2 YFSETQ. The V gene lost 3 bases and the J gene lost 6 bases, with 10 bases spanning the gap. The full variable domain, with the rest looked up from reference TRBV5-1 and TRBJ2-1, is KAGVTQTPRYLIKTRGQQVTLSCSPISGHRSVSWYQQTPGQGLQFLFEYFSETQRNKGNFPGRFSGRQFSNSRSEMNVSTLELGDSALYLCASSSRGPNEQFFGPGTRLTVL.